This T cell receptor beta chain appears in the sequencing data of a study of CD8+ T cells in alopecia areata. About the study: Among treated patients, oral tofacitinib was administered at 5 to 10 mg twice daily. Percent of scalp involved defined treated patients' severity scores.

CDR3 length equals 14 residues. Trimming pared 0 bases from V and 5 bases from J, leaving 10 bases between. Germline V gives CDR1 ENHRY, CDR2 SYGVKD. RNA extraction was followed by reverse transcription into cDNA, which acted as the sequencing template. Sequenced by immunoSEQ multiplex PCR; TCRdb stores in-frame clones only, minus some. Found here are around 150,000 clones, less than 70% of them singletons; the top ten hold roughly 0.99%. This clone was observed a handful of times. Its target is not known. Broader study findings: Whether baseline CD8+ expansion is linked to response remains uncertain, given a single nonresponder. There were many expanded lesional clones persisting in scalp and blood during tofacitinib.

Treatment noted: oral pan-JAK inhibitor, 5-10 mg twice daily. The receptor was isolated from a human donor with alopecia areata. This rearrangement joins TRBV10-3 to TRBJ2-5; TRBD1 might be the D (5 bases). Sequenced material: CD4+ T cells sorted from blood, taken at week 4, from a patient treated with tofacitinib. CDR3 protein: CAISESTGGETQYF. DNA of the CDR3: TGTGCCATCAGTGAGTCTACAGGTGGGGAGACCCAGTACTTC.